The entry below gives a single T cell receptor beta chain sequence along with its context. The clone's antigen remains unknown. No base quality values were provided; no much bigger clone lies one nucleotide off. This sample is drawn from a study of identical twins (TCRdb year 2016). Regarding the research as a whole: The study deep-sequenced TCR alpha and beta repertoires from monozygotic twins, unrelated adults of various ages and cord blood to test whether fetal clonotypes persist. To rule out contamination, the twin experiments were replicated at different times with different library preparation protocols. On the study overall, not on this receptor specifically: Because the same donors could not be followed over many years, conclusions were based on cross-sectional statistical analysis. In beta out-of-frame sequences, excess twin sharing was weaker, because having fewer shared sequences lowered the signal-to-noise ratio. Zero-insertion analyses could be partly confounded by invariant T cells such as MAIT and iNKT, though diverse VJ usage argued against such confounding for most clonotypes. Compared with coincidental sharing between unrelated individuals, an excess of low generation-probability sequences was observed among out-of-frame TCR alpha sequences shared between twins. Abundant cord blood beta clonotypes had fewer insertions, young adult naive repertoires showed a similar but weaker trend, and memory repertoires showed no such trend. Recombination models systematically underestimated out-of-frame TCR alpha sharing in monozygotic twins but agreed with sharing between unrelated individuals.

All donors were healthy Caucasians. Three pairs of female monozygotic twins, all aged roughly 18 to 30 years, made up the twin cohort. Peripheral blood mononuclear cells were used as the source from which RNA for TCR libraries was isolated. The library was prepared using 5' RACE. TCRdb names Illumina HiSeq 2000 as the instrument used. A universal primer binding site was added through template switching, and the final cDNA carried a unique molecular identifier so that TCR cDNA molecules could be counted accurately. Specific primers in the conserved constant-segment region were used to synthesize first-strand cDNA for the TCR alpha and beta chains. Each cDNA library was double barcoded, with a SMART-Mk sample barcode plus Illumina barcodes, to control for contamination. TruSeq adapter sequences and Illumina sample barcodes were added in two successive PCR steps. Sequencing of the TCR alpha and beta cDNA libraries was done on the Illumina HiSeq platform using custom primers. As for how the authors treated the data: Raw reads were processed with MiGEC to extract unique molecular identifiers, and MiXCR was used to determine CDR3 positions. For each individual, recombination models were inferred using an EM algorithm with the repgenHMM and IGoR tools. The analysis of shared clonotypes was done with the tcR package in R, with sharing normalized by the product of cloneset sizes. To study raw recombination without the effects of thymic and clonal selection, out-of-frame nonproductive sequences were analyzed. The public reads were quality trimmed at Q25 with fastp and then assembled into clones with MiXCR by TCRdb, keeping productive beta chains. Rows with a matching CDR3 protein are joined into one entry that keeps the most common DNA and genes. What appears here as the V and J calls and clone size reflects TCRdb's work, not the paper's. Within this sample are some 600,000 distinct CDR3 sequences, with under 8.5% of them counted one time only. Roughly 1.6% of the sample is taken by the ten largest.

CDR1 and CDR2 are read off the germline V gene as KGHSH and LQKENI. From the cysteine through the phenylalanine, the CDR3 covers 15 amino acids. The sequence is cut down to CDR3 DNA, 45 bases in frame from base 1. Trimming costs V 5 bases and J 6 bases, and their ends lie 17 bases apart. These data are also associated with another study on yellow fever vaccine responses in identical twins. As described in the second report: The authors reported that the T cell response to vaccination in identical twins appeared partly convergent and partly personalized. The study precisely tracked vaccine-responding T cell clones in identical twins.

The TCR originated in a woman aged 18-30 years in good health. The source material was PBMCs. The chain uses TRBV18 and TRBJ2-1; a tentative D match to TRBD2 spans 6 bases. The CDR3 protein: CASSSAGSLSNEQFF. The bases are TGTGCCAGCTCATCCGCGGGAAGTCTCTCCAATGAGCAGTTCTTC.